Sequencing of this T cell receptor (beta chain) was carried out in a study of T cells in Graves' hyperthyroidism and ophthalmopathy. Researchers amplified the TCR beta CDR3 regions from RNA transcripts. The TCR CDR3 first-round RT-PCR relied on the HTBI primer set. TCRdb recomputed calls from the multiplex PCR reads with MiXCR, one row per CDR3 protein. Counted here are about 700,000 distinct CDR3 sequences, roughly 45% occurring once; the ten biggest clones make up about 7.2%. V was shortened by 3 bases and J by 10 bases, with 20 bases between the two germline ends. The CDR3 is 16 residues long. The germline gives CDR1 SGDLS, CDR2 YYNGEE.

Material for sequencing was peripheral blood or thyroid tissue (not recorded which). The chain couples TRBV9 to TRBJ1-6; the D gene is possibly TRBD1 (5 bases). This TCR came from an adult man with Graves' disease, either hyperthyroidism or ophthalmopathy (not recorded which). The DNA for the CDR3 is TGTGCCAGCAGCGATAACCAGGGCGGTGGCTTGTCACCCCTCCACTTT. Translated: CASSDNQGGGLSPLHF.